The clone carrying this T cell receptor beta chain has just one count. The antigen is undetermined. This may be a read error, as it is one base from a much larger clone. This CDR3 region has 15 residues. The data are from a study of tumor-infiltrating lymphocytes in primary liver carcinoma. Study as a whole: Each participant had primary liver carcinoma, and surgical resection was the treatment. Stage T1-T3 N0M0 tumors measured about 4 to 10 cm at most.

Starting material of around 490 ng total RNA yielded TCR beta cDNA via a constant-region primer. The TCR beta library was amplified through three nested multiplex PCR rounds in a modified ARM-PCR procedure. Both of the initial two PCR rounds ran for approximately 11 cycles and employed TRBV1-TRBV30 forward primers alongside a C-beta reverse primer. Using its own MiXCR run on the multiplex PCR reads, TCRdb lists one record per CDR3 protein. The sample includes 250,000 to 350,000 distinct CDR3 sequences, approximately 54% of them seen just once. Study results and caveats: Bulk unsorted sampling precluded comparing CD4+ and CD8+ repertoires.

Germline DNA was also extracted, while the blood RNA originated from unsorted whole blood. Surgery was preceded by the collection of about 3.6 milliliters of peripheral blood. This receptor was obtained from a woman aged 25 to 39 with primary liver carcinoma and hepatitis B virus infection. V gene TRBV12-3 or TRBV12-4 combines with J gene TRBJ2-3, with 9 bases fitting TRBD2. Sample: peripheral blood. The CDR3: CASSSIGTSTDMQYF. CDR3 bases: TGTGCCAGCAGTTCTATTGGGACTAGCACAGATATGCAGTATTTT.